What follows are 10 T cell receptor beta chains derived from one specimen sequenced in a study of blood T cell repertoires in COVID-19. The table came from immunoSEQ multiplex PCR; TCRdb's copy has only in-frame clones and leaves some out. The table shows 290,000 or so clones, with about 90% occurring only once. Specimen: peripheral blood. These receptor sequences come from a man aged 18 to 35 with active or convalescent COVID-19.

The chain carries TRBV18 and TRBJ2-7; 8 bases are shared with TRBD1. Losses at the gene ends were 2 bases for V and 0 bases for J; bases not matched to a gene: 6. Germline V gene sequence: CDR1 KGHSH, CDR2 LQKENI. The CDR3 extends over 16 amino acids. CDR3 sequence: CASSPLQGGSSYEQYF. CDR3 bases: TGTGCCAGCTCACCATTACAGGGGGGTTCCTCCTACGAGCAGTACTTC.

This clone has only a few counts. Other nucleotide sequences from this sample produce the same CDR3. This chain uses TRBV7-9 with TRBJ2-1; 10 bases fit TRBD2. V was clipped by 0 bases and J by 3 bases; unmatched bases: 2. CDR3 size: 16 residues. Per the germline V gene, CDR1 is SEHNR and CDR2 is FQNEAQ (reference sequence). The CDR3 bases are TGTGCCAGCAGCTTAGCGCTAGCGGGGGTCTACAATGAGCAGTTCTTC. This translates into CASSLALAGVYNEQFF.

The rearrangement joins TRBV15 to TRBJ1-4; D gene uncertain. V lost 1 base, J lost 8 bases, and 17 bases lay in between. Per germline, CDR1 LNHNV and CDR2 YYDKDF (reference sequence). CDR3 length: 16 amino acids. The CDR3 sequence is CATSRVFGEREEKLFF. The DNA of the CDR3 is TGTGCCACCAGCAGAGTCTTCGGGGAAAGGGAGGAAAAACTGTTTTTT.

This chain links TRBV6-5 with TRBJ1-2; unclear D gene. CDR3 length: 13 residues. Germline CDR1 MNHEY, CDR2 SVGAGI. Trimming shortened V by 6 bases and J by 8 bases, and 16 bases separated the two germline ends. The CDR3 DNA follows: TGTGCCAGCAGACGTGGTTCGGGGTACGGCTACACCTTC. Its translation: CASRRGSGYGYTF.

The chain combines TRBV19 with TRBJ1-6; the D is unclear. The CDR3 extends over 14 amino acids. Deletions cut 6 bases from V and 0 bases from J, with 6 bases between. Germline V gene lookup returns CDR1 LNHDA and CDR2 SQIVND (reference sequence). The CDR3 region has the DNA TGTGCCAGTAGGATCAGCTCCTATAATTCACCCCTCCACTTT. Translation: CASRISSYNSPLHF.

The gene calls are TRBV5-4 and TRBJ2-1; 7 positions agree with TRBD2. CDR1 and CDR2 (germline): SGHNT, YYREEE (reference sequence). After removal of 0 bases from V and 8 bases from J, the junction contained 8 bases not matched to a gene. The CDR3 contains 15 residues. CDR3 sequence (DNA): TGTGCCAGCAGCTTGGGAGGAGAGCGGGATCATGAGCAGTTCTTC. This translates into CASSLGGERDHEQFF.

The chain is built from TRBV2 and TRBJ1-1; D might be TRBD1 (6 bases). CDR1 SNHLY and CDR2 FYNNEI come from the germline V gene. This CDR3 spans 16 amino acids. V dropped 8 bases and J dropped 0 bases, with 19 bases sitting between them. The CDR3 DNA is TGTGCCAGCCCGAAAAGGGTGCAGGGGCTGAACACTGAAGCTTTCTTT. Protein sequence: CASPKRVQGLNTEAFF.

This clone was found once. The rearrangement joins TRBV7-2 to TRBJ2-7; D is perhaps TRBD1 (7 bases). V gave up 4 bases and J gave up 6 bases, with 19 bases separating them. Germline lookup yields CDR1 SGHTA and CDR2 FQGNSA. CDR3 size: 15 residues. CDR3 nucleotide sequence: TGTGCCAGCAGCTCCCAGGGGGGTCCAGGGGCCGAGCAGTACTTC. As protein: CASSSQGGPGAEQYF.

This clone was recorded only once. The CDR3 reads CASSTGTNAEQYF. Here the CDR3 DNA reads TGTGCCAGCAGTACCGGGACTAACGCCGAGCAGTACTTC. J is TRBJ2-7 and V is TRBV6-5; 7 nucleotides agree with TRBD2. The CDR3 covers 13 residues. Germline values: CDR1 MNHEY, CDR2 SVGAGI. With 5 bases clipped from V and 6 bases from J, the junction kept 7 bases outside the gene matches.

The chain combines TRBV28 with TRBJ2-2; 9 nucleotides line up with TRBD2. V was clipped by 1 base and J by 5 bases; unmatched bases: 8. Germline V CDR1 and CDR2: MDHEN, SYDVKM. This CDR3 has 17 residues. CDR3 residues: CASSLFPREGRTGELFF. Here the CDR3 DNA reads TGTGCCAGCAGTTTATTCCCGCGGGAGGGCCGTACCGGGGAGCTGTTTTTT.